These 31 T cell receptor beta chains came from one sample sequenced in a study of shared clonotypes between healthy human individuals. Only in-frame clones appear in the TCRdb table, and some are missing; sequencing was by immunoSEQ multiplex PCR. Of some 2,000,000 clones in the sample, approximately 95% were seen once. The specimen was naive CD4+ T cells sorted from blood. The subset denotes: CD45RA+ positively selected. The receptors come from a young man in good health.

The chain uses TRBV9 and TRBJ2-5; D call uncertain. The CDR3 is 13 amino acids. Trimming took off 1 base at V and 4 bases at J, with 8 bases between the two ends. In germline, CDR1 is SGDLS, CDR2 YYNGEE. The DNA of the CDR3 is TGTGCCAGCAGCGTAAACAGTGGAGAGACCCAGTACTTC. It is translated as CASSVNSGETQYF.

The chain couples TRBV2 to TRBJ1-2; TRBD1 aligns across 7 bases. The V and J ends lost 7 bases and 4 bases, in that order; junction bases with no gene match: 12. The CDR3 spans 15 residues. Germline CDR1 and CDR2: SNHLY and FYNNEI. The DNA for the CDR3 is TGTGCCAGCATCCAAGGGTCAGGGGGTGGCTATGGCTACACCTTC. This gives the protein CASIQGSGGGYGYTF.

The chain links TRBV6-5 to TRBJ2-2; TRBD2 might be the D (7 bases). V lost 2 bases and J lost 7, with 14 bases in between. CDR3 length equals 15 residues. Looked up from germline, CDR1 is MNHEY and CDR2 is SVGAGI. CDR3 in DNA: TGTGCCAGCAGTTACGAGGGGGGGCCTAACGGGGAGCTGTTTTTT. Its protein is CASSYEGGPNGELFF.

V and J are TRBV29-1 and TRBJ2-3, with 9 positions matching TRBD2. Germline lookup yields CDR1 SQVTM and CDR2 ANQGSEA. The CDR3 length is 16 residues. The V segment lost 6 bases and the J segment 2 bases; nucleotides outside the gene matches: 12. Here the CDR3 reads CSVPTQAGGSTDTQYF. CDR3 DNA: TGCAGCGTACCCACCCAAGCGGGAGGATCCACAGATACGCAGTATTTT.

The rearrangement joins TRBV5-1 to TRBJ2-5, with D unclear. The CDR3 totals 14 residues. Looked up from germline, CDR1 is SGHRS and CDR2 is YFSETQ. Trimming removed 4 bases at V and 4 bases at J, with 14 bases between. CDR3 DNA sequence: TGCGCCAGCAGCACGTTCCCGGTAGGAGAGACCCAGTACTTC. This sequence encodes CASSTFPVGETQYF.

CDR3 sequence (DNA): TGTGCCAGTTCCCTGCTCCGGGACTACTCCTACAATGAGCAGTTCTTC. It yields the protein CASSLLRDYSYNEQFF. The chain employs TRBV6-6 and TRBJ2-1; 7 bases are shared with TRBD2. V lost 9 bases to trimming and J lost 0 bases; unmatched junction nucleotides: 11. Germline values: CDR1 MNHNY, CDR2 SVGAGI (reference sequence). The CDR3 spans 16 residues.

The chain links TRBV7-9 to TRBJ2-2, with 7 bases identical to TRBD1. In germline, CDR1 is SEHNR, CDR2 FQNEAQ (reference sequence). CDR3 length: 17 amino acids. J gave up 0 bases and V 5 bases, and 9 bases lay outside the gene matches. The CDR3 nucleotides are TGTGCCAGCAGCCCAAAGACCGGGACAGCGAACACCGGGGAGCTGTTTTTT. This translates into CASSPKTGTANTGELFF.

This rearrangement joins TRBV29-1 to TRBJ1-2; D is uncertain. There are 11 residues in the CDR3. V was cut by 1 base and J by 7 bases, with 7 bases left in between. Germline V gene lookup returns CDR1 SQVTM and CDR2 ANQGSEA. CDR3 DNA sequence: TGCAGCGTTGAAGTAATGGGTGGCTACACCTTC. It codes for CSVEVMGGYTF.

The chain recombines TRBV28 with TRBJ2-7; 14 bases are shared with TRBD2. Trimming cost V 5 bases and J 3 bases; bases outside gene matches: 6. Looked up from germline, CDR1 is MDHEN and CDR2 is SYDVKM. This CDR3 is built from 16 residues. CDR3 coding DNA: TGTGCCAGCAGTCCACAGGGACTAGCGGGGGACTACGAGCAGTACTTC. Translating it yields CASSPQGLAGDYEQYF.

CDR3 nucleotide sequence: TGCGCCAGCAGCCAAGCCCTGGCTAACTCCTACGAGCAGTACTTC. This translates into CASSQALANSYEQYF. The chain carries TRBV4-3 and TRBJ2-7; D unclear. Germline V gives CDR1 LGHNA, CDR2 YSLEER. The V end was cut by 1 base, the J end by 0 bases, with 10 bases between. This CDR3 has 15 residues.

CDR3: CASSDQTSETGELFF. DNA for the CDR3: TGCGCCAGCAGTGACCAGACTAGCGAAACCGGGGAGCTGTTTTTT. V usage is TRBV10-1 and J usage is TRBJ2-2; 8 bases agree with TRBD2. The CDR3 length is 15 residues. After removal of 3 bases from V and 5 bases from J, the junction contained 5 bases not matched to a gene. Germline loops: CDR1 WNHNN, CDR2 SYGVQD (reference sequence).

This rearrangement joins TRBV11-2 to TRBJ2-3; weak D call: TRBD1 (6 bases). Trimming removed 11 bases from V and 3 bases from J, with 9 bases in between. Looked up from germline, CDR1 is SGHAT and CDR2 is FQNNGV. The CDR3 consists of 11 residues. The CDR3 DNA follows: TGTGCCTCACAGGGTACAGATACGCAGTATTTT. Its protein product is CASQGTDTQYF.

This chain links TRBV2 with TRBJ2-3; TRBD1 agrees at 7 bases. V shed 3 bases, J shed 3 bases, and the junction held 6 bases outside the gene matches. The CDR3 is made up of 15 amino acids. Germline-derived CDR1 and CDR2 are SNHLY and FYNNEI. CDR3 sequence: CASSDRTGVTDTQYF. CDR3 in DNA: TGTGCCAGCAGTGACCGGACAGGTGTTACAGATACGCAGTATTTT.

CDR3 nucleotide sequence: TGTGCCAGCAGCAAATGGGGCAGGCTTTCCAAAAACATTCAGTACTTC. Amino acids: CASSKWGRLSKNIQYF. V is TRBV21-1 and J is TRBJ2-4; the D call TRBD1 from the table was never checked on the DNA. TRBV21-1 is a recognized pseudogene. The CDR3 length is 16 residues.

The J gene is TRBJ1-6, the V gene TRBV11-3; TRBD1 is a possible D gene (5 bases). This CDR3 spans 16 amino acids. Germline CDR1 SGHNT, CDR2 YENEEA. V was pared by 2 bases and J by 10 bases, with 18 bases between. CDR3 nucleotide sequence: TGTGCCAGCAGCTTAAGGGACCCACCCCCCGAGTCACCCCTCCACTTT. Encoded protein: CASSLRDPPPESPLHF.

This clone was seen once. The genes are TRBV11-2 and TRBJ2-5, with D hard to call. The CDR3 is 12 residues long. From germline, CDR1 is SGHAT and CDR2 FQNNGV. V was trimmed by 4 bases and J by 2 bases, leaving 5 bases between them. CDR3 nucleotides: TGTGCCAGCAGCTCCCCTCAAGAGACCCAGTACTTC. Residues: CASSSPQETQYF.

The J gene is TRBJ1-2, the V gene TRBV5-1; possibly TRBD1 for D (5 bases). V dropped 1 base and J dropped 4 bases, with 11 bases sitting between them. This CDR3 is built from 14 residues. Germline CDR1 reads SGHRS; CDR2 reads YFSETQ. The CDR3 is CASSLSDSSYGYTF. The DNA for the CDR3 is TGCGCCAGCAGCTTGAGTGACAGTAGCTATGGCTACACCTTC.

This CDR3 reads CASSRRTQETQYF. As DNA, the CDR3 is TGTGCCAGCAGCCGAAGGACTCAAGAGACCCAGTACTTC. V gene TRBV7-9 combines with J gene TRBJ2-5, with TRBD2 as a possible D gene (5 bases). Per the germline V gene, CDR1 is SEHNR and CDR2 is FQNEAQ (reference sequence). This CDR3 spans 13 amino acids. Trimming took 5 bases from V and 2 from J, leaving 9 bases between them.

The V call is TRBV5-1, the J call TRBJ2-7, with unresolved D. The germline CDR1 and CDR2 sequences are SGHRS and YFSETQ. V lost 2 bases and J 12 bases, leaving 21 bases between the germline ends. The CDR3 runs 14 residues. The CDR3: CASSLRPDLEPVYF. CDR3 DNA sequence: TGCGCCAGCAGCTTACGACCTGATTTGGAGCCGGTGTACTTC. Using reference TRBV5-1 and TRBJ2-7 for the parts outside the CDR3, the full variable domain is KAGVTQTPRYLIKTRGQQVTLSCSPISGHRSVSWYQQTPGQGLQFLFEYFSETQRNKGNFPGRFSGRQFSNSRSEMNVSTLELGDSALYLCASSLRPDLEPVYFGPGTRLTVT.

The gene calls are TRBV12-1 and TRBJ1-2; TRBD1 is the table's D call and was not checked against the DNA. TRBV12-1 is classified as a pseudogene. The CDR3 totals 15 residues. CDR3 sequence reads: CASSFETGKRYGYTF. The CDR3 DNA is TGTGCCAGCAGCTTTGAGACAGGGAAGAGATATGGCTACACCTTC.

This sequence joins TRBV6-5 and TRBJ2-7; D unresolved. Germline V gene data show CDR1 as MNHEY and CDR2 as SVGAGI. The V and J ends lost 5 bases and 3 bases respectively, with 11 bases between them. The length of the CDR3 is 13 residues. The CDR3 DNA reads TGTGCCAGCAGTATTTCGGACGGCTACGAGCAGTACTTC. Residues: CASSISDGYEQYF.

The J gene is TRBJ2-7, the V gene TRBV2; TRBD1 agrees at 10 bases. Germline trimming cut 7 bases from V and 6 bases from J; bases unmatched to any gene: 9. The CDR3 contains 14 residues. Germline V CDR1 and CDR2: SNHLY, FYNNEI. This CDR3 is CASTRDRGQGEQYF. DNA for the CDR3: TGTGCCAGCACCAGGGACAGGGGACAGGGCGAGCAGTACTTC.

This clone was seen a single time. The chain carries TRBV10-3 and TRBJ2-1; D call uncertain. Trimming took off 0 bases at V and 8 bases at J, with 14 bases between the two ends. The CDR3 runs to 15 residues. CDR1 is ENHRY and CDR2 is SYGVKD in the germline V gene. The CDR3 here is CAISESPSNGDEQFF. The CDR3 nucleotides are TGTGCCATCAGTGAGTCTCCTAGTAATGGCGATGAGCAGTTCTTC.

The chain is built from TRBV18 and TRBJ2-1; no reliable D call. With 8 bases removed from V and 0 bases from J, the gap between germline ends came to 14 bases. Germline lookup yields CDR1 KGHSH and CDR2 LQKENI. The CDR3 spans 15 residues. CDR3 nucleotides: TGTGCCAGCACTGTGCTATTCGGCTCCTACAATGAGCAGTTCTTC. Residues: CASTVLFGSYNEQFF.

The DNA of the CDR3 is TGCGCCAGCAGCTTGTGGGCTTTCGCAGATACGCAGTATTTT. Residues: CASSLWAFADTQYF. V and J are TRBV5-1 and TRBJ2-3, with unresolved D. The germline V and J ends were trimmed by 1 base and 4 bases, with 10 bases remaining between them. This CDR3 spans 14 amino acids. The germline CDR1 and CDR2 sequences are SGHRS and YFSETQ.

V usage is TRBV7-2 and J usage is TRBJ2-1; D ambiguous. Per the germline V gene, CDR1 is SGHTA and CDR2 is FQGNSA. The CDR3 runs to 15 residues. V was pared by 5 bases and J by 9 bases, with 20 bases between. CDR3 amino acids: CASSRRTGLFSEQFF. The CDR3 nucleotides read TGTGCCAGCAGCCGTAGGACGGGCCTATTTTCTGAGCAGTTCTTC. Using reference TRBV7-2 and TRBJ2-1 for the parts outside the CDR3, the full variable domain is GAGVSQSPSNKVTEKGKDVELRCDPISGHTALYWYRQSLGQGLEFLIYFQGNSAPDKSGLPSDRFSAERTGGSVSTLTIQRTQQEDSAVYLCASSRRTGLFSEQFFGPGTRLTVL.

The CDR3: CASRGGAENSPLHF. The CDR3 DNA reads TGTGCCAGCAGAGGGGGCGCCGAGAATTCACCCCTCCACTTT. This chain connects TRBV2 to TRBJ1-6; 7 bases agree with TRBD1. V dropped 6 bases and J dropped 7; count of bases not matched to a gene: 6. The germline V gene has CDR1 SNHLY and CDR2 FYNNEI. The CDR3 contains 14 residues.

This chain uses TRBV5-1 with TRBJ2-5, with TRBD1 matching over 7 bases. J gave up 5 bases and V 4 bases, and 8 bases lay outside the gene matches. In germline, CDR1 is SGHRS, CDR2 YFSETQ. CDR3 length: 14 residues. CDR3 loop: CASSPGQTSETQYF. The CDR3 nucleotides read TGCGCCAGCAGCCCGGGACAGACTTCGGAGACCCAGTACTTC.

The chain joins TRBV2 to TRBJ1-6; D might be TRBD1 (6 bases). Germline V gives CDR1 SNHLY, CDR2 FYNNEI. Between the trimmed V and J ends, which lost 6 bases and 7 bases, there was a span of 10 bases. This CDR3 is built from 13 residues. CDR3 protein: CASSGQKNSPLHF. CDR3 coding DNA: TGTGCCAGCAGCGGACAGAAGAATTCACCCCTCCACTTT. Filled out from reference TRBV2 and TRBJ1-6, the complete variable domain reads EPEVTQTPSHQVTQMGQEVILRCVPISNHLYFYWYRQILGQKVEFLVSFYNNEISEKSEIFDDQFSVERPDGSNFTLKIRSTKLEDSAMYFCASSGQKNSPLHFGNGTRLTVT.

The chain uses TRBV29-1 and TRBJ2-5; possible D gene TRBD2, 7 bases. CDR1 is SQVTM, CDR2 ANQGSEA, per germline. Trimming pared 4 bases from V and 5 bases from J, leaving 14 bases between. CDR3 size: 13 residues. The CDR3 bases are TGCAGCGTTGCGGGGGGCCTGGGGGAGACCCAGTACTTC. Protein: CSVAGGLGETQYF.

V gene TRBV18 combines with J gene TRBJ2-5, with D hard to call. The V end was cut by 5 bases, the J end by 4 bases, with 17 bases between. CDR1 and CDR2 (germline): KGHSH, LQKENI. The CDR3 totals 15 residues. The CDR3 region is CASSSTPGLGETQYF. CDR3 DNA: TGTGCCAGCTCATCGACGCCGGGTTTGGGAGAGACCCAGTACTTC.